This TCR beta chain was identified in a study of identical twins. In its sample, this clonotype was seen a few times. The antigen is unknown. Study outcomes and limitations: Excess sharing between twins was weaker in beta out-of-frame sequences.

Germline-derived CDR1 and CDR2 are SGHTA and FQGNSA. The CDR3 is made up of 15 amino acids. Trimming cost V 0 bases and J 2 bases, with 10 bases left between them. Template switching added a universal primer site, and cDNA bore unique molecular identifiers. TCRdb analysed the 5' RACE reads with MiXCR anew, one entry per CDR3 protein. Seen here are 690,000 or so distinct CDR3 sequences, under 9% observed once, and the top ten hold approximately 0.94%. A further study also used this sample, focusing on yellow fever vaccine responses in identical twins. As that study records: A vaccine T cell response that seemed partly convergent and partly personalized was reported in twins.

This receptor was identified in a woman between 18 and 30 years old in good health. The J gene is TRBJ1-1, the V gene TRBV7-2, with D hard to call. Sample: PBMCs. CDR3 sequence: CASSLARGSNTEAFF. The CDR3, as DNA: TGTGCCAGCAGCTTAGCGCGAGGGAGCAACACTGAAGCTTTCTTT.